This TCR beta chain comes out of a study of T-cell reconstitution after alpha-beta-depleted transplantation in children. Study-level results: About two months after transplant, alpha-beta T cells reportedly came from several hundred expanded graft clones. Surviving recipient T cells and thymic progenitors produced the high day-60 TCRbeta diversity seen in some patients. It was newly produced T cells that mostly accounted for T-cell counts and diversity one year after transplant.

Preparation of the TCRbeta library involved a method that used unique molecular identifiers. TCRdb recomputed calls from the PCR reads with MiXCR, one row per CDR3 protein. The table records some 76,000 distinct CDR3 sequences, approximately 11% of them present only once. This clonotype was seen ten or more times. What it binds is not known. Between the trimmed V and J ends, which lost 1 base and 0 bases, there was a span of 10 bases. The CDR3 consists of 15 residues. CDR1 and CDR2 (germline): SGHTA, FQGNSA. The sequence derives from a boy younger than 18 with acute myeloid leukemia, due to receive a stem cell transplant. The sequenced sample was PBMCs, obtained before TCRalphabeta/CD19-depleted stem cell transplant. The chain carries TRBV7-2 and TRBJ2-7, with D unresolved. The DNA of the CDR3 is TGTGCCAGCAGCTTAGGCCAGGAAAGCTCCTACGAGCAGTACTTC. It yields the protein CASSLGQESSYEQYF.